The subject of this entry is one T cell receptor beta chain. A TCRbeta library incorporating unique molecular identifiers was prepared. TCRdb fed the PCR reads into MiXCR, producing one record per CDR3 protein. The sample has about 540,000 distinct CDR3 sequences; around 20% are singletons. This entry is derived from a study of T-cell reconstitution after alpha-beta-depleted transplantation in children. The CDR3 runs to 15 residues. Unmatched junction bases numbered 1, after V lost 3 bases and J lost 1 base. The germline gives CDR1 DFQATT, CDR2 SNEGSKA (reference sequence). This clonotype originated in a human donor who donated a stem cell graft to a child with acute lymphoblastic leukemia. Sample: PBMCs from the stem cell graft donor, taken from the stem cell graft. The chain employs TRBV20-1 and TRBJ2-2, with 11 bases aligning to TRBD2. CDR3 loop: CSARGLAVNTGELFF. The DNA for the CDR3 is TGCAGTGCTAGGGGACTAGCGGTGAACACCGGGGAGCTGTTTTTT.